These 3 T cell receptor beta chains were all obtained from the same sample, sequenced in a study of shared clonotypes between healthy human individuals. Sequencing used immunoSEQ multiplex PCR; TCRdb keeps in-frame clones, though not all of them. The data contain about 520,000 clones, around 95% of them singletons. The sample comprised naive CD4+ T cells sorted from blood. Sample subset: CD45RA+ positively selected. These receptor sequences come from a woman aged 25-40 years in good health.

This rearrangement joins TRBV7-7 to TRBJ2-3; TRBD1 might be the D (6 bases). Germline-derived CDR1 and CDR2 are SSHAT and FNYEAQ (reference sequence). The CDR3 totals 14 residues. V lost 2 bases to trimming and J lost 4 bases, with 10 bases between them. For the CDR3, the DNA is TGTGCCAGCAGCTTAATGGGGGCTGCAGATACGCAGTATTTT. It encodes CASSLMGAADTQYF.

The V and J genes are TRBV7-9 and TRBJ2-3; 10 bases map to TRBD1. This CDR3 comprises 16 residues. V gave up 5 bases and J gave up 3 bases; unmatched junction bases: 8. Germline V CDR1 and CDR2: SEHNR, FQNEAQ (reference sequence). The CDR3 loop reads CASSPTDRGGTDTQYF. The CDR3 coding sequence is TGTGCCAGCAGCCCCACGGACAGGGGGGGAACAGATACGCAGTATTTT.

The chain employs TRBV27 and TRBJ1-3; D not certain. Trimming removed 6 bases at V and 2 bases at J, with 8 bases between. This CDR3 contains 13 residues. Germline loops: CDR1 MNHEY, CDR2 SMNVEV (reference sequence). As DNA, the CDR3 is TGTGCCAGCAGCGTCGTTCCTGGAAACACCATATATTTT. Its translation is CASSVVPGNTIYF.